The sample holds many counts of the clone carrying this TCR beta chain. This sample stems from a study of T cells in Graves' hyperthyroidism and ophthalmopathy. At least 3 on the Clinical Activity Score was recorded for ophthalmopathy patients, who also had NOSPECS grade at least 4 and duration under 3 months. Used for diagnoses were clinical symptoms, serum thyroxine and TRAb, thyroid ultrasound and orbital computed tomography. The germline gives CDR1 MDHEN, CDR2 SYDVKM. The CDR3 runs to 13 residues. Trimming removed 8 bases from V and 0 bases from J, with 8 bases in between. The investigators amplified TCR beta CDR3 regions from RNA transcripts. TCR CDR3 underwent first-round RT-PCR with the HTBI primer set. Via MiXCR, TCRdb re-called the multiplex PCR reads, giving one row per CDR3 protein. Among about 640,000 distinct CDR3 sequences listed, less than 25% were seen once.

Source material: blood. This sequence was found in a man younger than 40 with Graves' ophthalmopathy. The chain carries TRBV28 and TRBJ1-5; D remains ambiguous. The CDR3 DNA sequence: TGTGCCAGCGGGCGGTATAGCAATCAGCCCCAGCATTTT. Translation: CASGRYSNQPQHF.